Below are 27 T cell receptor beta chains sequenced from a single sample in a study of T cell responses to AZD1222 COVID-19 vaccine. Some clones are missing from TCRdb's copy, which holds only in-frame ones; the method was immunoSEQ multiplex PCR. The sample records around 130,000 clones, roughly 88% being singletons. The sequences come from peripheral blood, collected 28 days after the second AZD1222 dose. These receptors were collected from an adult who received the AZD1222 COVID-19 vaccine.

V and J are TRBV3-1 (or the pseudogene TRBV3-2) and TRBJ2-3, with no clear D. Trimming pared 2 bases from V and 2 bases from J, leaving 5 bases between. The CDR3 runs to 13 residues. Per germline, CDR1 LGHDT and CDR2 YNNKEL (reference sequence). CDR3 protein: CASSQNPTDTQYF. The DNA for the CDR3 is TGTGCCAGCAGCCAAAATCCCACAGATACGCAGTATTTT.

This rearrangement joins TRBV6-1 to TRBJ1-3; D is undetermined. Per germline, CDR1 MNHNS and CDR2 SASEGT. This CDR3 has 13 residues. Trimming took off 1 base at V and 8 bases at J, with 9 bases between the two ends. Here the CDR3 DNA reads TGTGCCAGCAGTGAAGTAGGTGGTCACACCATATATTTT. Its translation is CASSEVGGHTIYF.

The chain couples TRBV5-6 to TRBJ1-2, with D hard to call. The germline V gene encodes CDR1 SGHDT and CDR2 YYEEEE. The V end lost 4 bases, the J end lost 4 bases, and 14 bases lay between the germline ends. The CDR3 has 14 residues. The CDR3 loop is CASSLGRSAYGYTF. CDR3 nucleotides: TGTGCCAGCAGCCTAGGTAGGTCGGCCTATGGCTACACCTTC.

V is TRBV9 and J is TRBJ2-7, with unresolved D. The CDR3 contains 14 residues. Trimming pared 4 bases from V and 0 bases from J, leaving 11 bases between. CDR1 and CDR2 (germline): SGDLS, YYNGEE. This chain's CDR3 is CASSFRWGSYEQYF. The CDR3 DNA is TGTGCCAGCAGCTTTAGATGGGGCTCCTACGAGCAGTACTTC.

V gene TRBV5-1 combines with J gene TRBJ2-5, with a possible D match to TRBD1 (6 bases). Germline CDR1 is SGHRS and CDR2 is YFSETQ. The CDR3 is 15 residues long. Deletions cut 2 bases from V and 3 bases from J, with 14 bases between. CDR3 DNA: TGCGCCAGCAGCTTTACACTAGGGGGAGAAGAGACCCAGTACTTC. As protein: CASSFTLGGEETQYF. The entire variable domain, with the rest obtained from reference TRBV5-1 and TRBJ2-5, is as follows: KAGVTQTPRYLIKTRGQQVTLSCSPISGHRSVSWYQQTPGQGLQFLFEYFSETQRNKGNFPGRFSGRQFSNSRSEMNVSTLELGDSALYLCASSFTLGGEETQYFGPGTRLLVL.

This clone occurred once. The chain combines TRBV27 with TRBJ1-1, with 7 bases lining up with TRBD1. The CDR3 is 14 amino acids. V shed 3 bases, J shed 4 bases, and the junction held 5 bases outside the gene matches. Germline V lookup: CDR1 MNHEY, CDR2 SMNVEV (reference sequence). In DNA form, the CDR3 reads TGTGCCAGCAGTTTCGGCAGGGGGTCCACTGAAGCTTTCTTT. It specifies CASSFGRGSTEAFF.

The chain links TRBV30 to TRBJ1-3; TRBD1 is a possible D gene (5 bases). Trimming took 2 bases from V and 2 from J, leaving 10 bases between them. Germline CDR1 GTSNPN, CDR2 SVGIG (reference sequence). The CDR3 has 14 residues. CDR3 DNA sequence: TGTGCCTGGAGTCTGGGGGGAACTGGAAACACCATATATTTT. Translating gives CAWSLGGTGNTIYF. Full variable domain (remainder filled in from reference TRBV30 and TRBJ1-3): SQTIHQWPATLVQPVGSPLSLECTVEGTSNPNLYWYRQAAGRGLQLLFYSVGIGQISSEVPQNLSASRPQDRQFILSSKKLLLSDSGFYLCAWSLGGTGNTIYFGEGSWLTVV.

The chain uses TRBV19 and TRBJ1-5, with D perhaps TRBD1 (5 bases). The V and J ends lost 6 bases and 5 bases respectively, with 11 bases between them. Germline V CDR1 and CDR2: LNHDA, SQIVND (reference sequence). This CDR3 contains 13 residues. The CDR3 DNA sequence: TGTGCCAGTAGCTGGGGGGAGGATCAGCCCCAGCATTTT. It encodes CASSWGEDQPQHF.

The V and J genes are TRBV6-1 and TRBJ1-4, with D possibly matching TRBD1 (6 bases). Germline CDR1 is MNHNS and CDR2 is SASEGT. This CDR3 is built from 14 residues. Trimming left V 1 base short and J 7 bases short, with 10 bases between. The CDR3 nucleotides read TGTGCCAGCAGTGAAGGGCAGGGGTCTGAAAAACTGTTTTTT. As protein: CASSEGQGSEKLFF.

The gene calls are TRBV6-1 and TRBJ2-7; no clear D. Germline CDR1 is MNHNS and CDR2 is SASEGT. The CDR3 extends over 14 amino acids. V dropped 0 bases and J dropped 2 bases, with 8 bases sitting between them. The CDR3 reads CASSEAPAPYEQYF. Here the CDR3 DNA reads TGTGCCAGCAGTGAAGCCCCCGCCCCCTACGAGCAGTACTTC.

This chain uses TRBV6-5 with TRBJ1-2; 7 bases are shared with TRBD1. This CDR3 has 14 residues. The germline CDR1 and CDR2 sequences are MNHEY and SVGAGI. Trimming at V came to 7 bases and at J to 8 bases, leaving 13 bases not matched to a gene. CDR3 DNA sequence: TGTGCCAGCAAAGAACAGGGGCCAGATTGGGGCTACACCTTC. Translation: CASKEQGPDWGYTF.

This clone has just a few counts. The CDR3 DNA follows: TGTGCCAGCAGTTACTCTCAGGGGGGTGTAAACACTGAAGCTTTCTTT. Translated, it gives CASSYSQGGVNTEAFF. The chain is built from TRBV6-5 and TRBJ1-1; TRBD1 matches 7 bases. CDR1 MNHEY and CDR2 SVGAGI come from the germline V gene. The CDR3 sequence is 16 residues long. V shed 0 bases and J 2 bases; nucleotides not matched to a gene: 6.

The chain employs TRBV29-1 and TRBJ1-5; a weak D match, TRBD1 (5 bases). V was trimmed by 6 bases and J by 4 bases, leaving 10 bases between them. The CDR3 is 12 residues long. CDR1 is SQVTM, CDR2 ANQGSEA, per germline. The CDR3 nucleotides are TGCAGCGTGGGGGACTTTAATCAGCCCCAGCATTTT. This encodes CSVGDFNQPQHF. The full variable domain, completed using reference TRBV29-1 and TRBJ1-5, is SAVISQKPSRDICQRGTSLTIQCQVDSQVTMMFWYRQQPGQSLTLIATANQGSEATYESGFVIDKFPISRPNLTFSTLTVSNMSPEDSSIYLCSVGDFNQPQHFGDGTRLSIL.

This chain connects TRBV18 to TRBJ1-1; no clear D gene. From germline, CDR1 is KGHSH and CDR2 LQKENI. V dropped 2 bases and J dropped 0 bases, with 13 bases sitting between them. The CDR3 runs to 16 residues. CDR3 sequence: CASSPERDGMNTEAFF. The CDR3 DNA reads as TGTGCCAGCTCACCAGAGCGGGATGGGATGAACACTGAAGCTTTCTTT. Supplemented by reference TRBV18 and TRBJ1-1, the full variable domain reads NAGVMQNPRHLVRRRGQEARLRCSPMKGHSHVYWYRQLPEEGLKFMVYLQKENIIDESGMPKERFSAEFPKEGPSILRIQQVVRGDSAAYFCASSPERDGMNTEAFFGQGTRLTVV.

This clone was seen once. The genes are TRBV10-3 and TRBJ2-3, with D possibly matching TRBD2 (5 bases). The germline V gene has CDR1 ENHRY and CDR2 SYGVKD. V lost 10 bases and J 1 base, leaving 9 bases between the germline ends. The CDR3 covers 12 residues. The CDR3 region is CATYGGTDTQYF. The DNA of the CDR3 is TGTGCCACCTACGGGGGCACAGATACGCAGTATTTT.

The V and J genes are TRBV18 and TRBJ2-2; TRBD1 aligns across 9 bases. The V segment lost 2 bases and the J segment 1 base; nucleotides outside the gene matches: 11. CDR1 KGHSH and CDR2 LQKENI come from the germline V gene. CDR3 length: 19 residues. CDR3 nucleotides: TGTGCCAGCTCACCAATGGACAGGGGATGGTCGGGGAACACCGGGGAGCTGTTTTTT. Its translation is CASSPMDRGWSGNTGELFF.

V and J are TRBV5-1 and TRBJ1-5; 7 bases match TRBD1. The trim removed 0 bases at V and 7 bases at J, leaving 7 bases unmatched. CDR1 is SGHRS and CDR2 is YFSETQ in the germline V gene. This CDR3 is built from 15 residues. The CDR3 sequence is CASSLGQGEGQPQHF. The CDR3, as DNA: TGCGCCAGCAGCTTGGGACAGGGAGAGGGGCAGCCCCAGCATTTT. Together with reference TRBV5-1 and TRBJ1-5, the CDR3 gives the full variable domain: KAGVTQTPRYLIKTRGQQVTLSCSPISGHRSVSWYQQTPGQGLQFLFEYFSETQRNKGNFPGRFSGRQFSNSRSEMNVSTLELGDSALYLCASSLGQGEGQPQHFGDGTRLSIL.

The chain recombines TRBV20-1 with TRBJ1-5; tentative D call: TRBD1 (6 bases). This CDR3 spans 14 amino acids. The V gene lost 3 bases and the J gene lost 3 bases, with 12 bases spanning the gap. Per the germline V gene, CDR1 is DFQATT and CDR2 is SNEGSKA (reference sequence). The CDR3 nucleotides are TGCAGTGCTAGTGGCAGGGGTCTCAATCAGCCCCAGCATTTT. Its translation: CSASGRGLNQPQHF.

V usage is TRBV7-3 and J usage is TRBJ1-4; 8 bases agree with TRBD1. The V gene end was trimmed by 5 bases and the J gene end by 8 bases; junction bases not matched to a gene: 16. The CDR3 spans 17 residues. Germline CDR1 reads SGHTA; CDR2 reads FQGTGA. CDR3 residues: CASSPQTTGAREEKLFF. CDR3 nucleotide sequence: TGTGCCAGCAGCCCTCAAACGACAGGGGCGCGGGAGGAAAAACTGTTTTTT.

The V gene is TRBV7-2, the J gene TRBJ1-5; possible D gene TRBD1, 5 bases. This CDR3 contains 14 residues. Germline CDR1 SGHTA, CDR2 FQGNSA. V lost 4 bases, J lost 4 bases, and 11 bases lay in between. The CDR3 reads CASSSRDGNQPQHF. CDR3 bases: TGTGCCAGCAGCTCCCGGGACGGGAATCAGCCCCAGCATTTT.

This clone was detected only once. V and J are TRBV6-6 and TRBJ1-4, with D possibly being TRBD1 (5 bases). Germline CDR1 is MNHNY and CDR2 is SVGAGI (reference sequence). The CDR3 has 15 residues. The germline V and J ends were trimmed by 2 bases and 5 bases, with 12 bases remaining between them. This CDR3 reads CASSYRGTANEKLFF. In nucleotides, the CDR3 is TGTGCCAGCAGTTACCGAGGGACGGCAAATGAAAAACTGTTTTTT.

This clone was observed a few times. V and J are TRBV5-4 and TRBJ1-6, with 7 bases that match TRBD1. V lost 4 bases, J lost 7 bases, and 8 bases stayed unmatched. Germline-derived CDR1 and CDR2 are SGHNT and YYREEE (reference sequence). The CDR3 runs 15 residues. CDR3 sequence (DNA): TGTGCCAGCAGCCAGGGGGGACAAGTAAATTCACCCCTCCACTTT. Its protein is CASSQGGQVNSPLHF.

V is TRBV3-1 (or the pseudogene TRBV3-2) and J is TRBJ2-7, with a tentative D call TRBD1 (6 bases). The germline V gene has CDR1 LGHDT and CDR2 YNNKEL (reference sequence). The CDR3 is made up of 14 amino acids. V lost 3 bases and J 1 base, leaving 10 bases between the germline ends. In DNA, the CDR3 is TGTGCCAGCAGCCATACAGGGATATCCTACGAGCAGTACTTC. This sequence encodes CASSHTGISYEQYF.

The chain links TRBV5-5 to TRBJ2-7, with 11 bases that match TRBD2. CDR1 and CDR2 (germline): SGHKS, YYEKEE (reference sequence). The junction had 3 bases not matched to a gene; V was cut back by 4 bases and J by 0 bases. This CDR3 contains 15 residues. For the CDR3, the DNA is TGTGCCAGCAGCCTACTAGCGGGGGCCTCCTACGAGCAGTACTTC. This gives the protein CASSLLAGASYEQYF.

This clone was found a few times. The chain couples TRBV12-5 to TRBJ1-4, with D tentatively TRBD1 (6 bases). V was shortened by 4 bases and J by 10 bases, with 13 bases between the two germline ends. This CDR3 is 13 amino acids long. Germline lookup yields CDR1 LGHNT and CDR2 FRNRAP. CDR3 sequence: CASGSTGGGKLFF. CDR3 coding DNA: TGTGCTAGTGGTTCGACAGGAGGCGGAAAACTGTTTTTT.

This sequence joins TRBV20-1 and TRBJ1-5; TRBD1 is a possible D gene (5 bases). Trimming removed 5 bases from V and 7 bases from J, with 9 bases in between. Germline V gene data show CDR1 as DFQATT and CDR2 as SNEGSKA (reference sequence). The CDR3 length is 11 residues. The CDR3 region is CSASGRQPQHF. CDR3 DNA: TGCAGTGCTTCAGGGAGGCAGCCCCAGCATTTT.

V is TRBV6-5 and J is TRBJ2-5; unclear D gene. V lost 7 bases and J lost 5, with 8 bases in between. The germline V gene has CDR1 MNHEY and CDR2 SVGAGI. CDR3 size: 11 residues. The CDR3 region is CASKGWETQYF. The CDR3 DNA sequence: TGTGCCAGCAAAGGGTGGGAGACCCAGTACTTC.